This passage covers 18 T cell receptor beta chains from one sample sequenced in a study of blood T cell repertoires in COVID-19. Data came from immunoSEQ multiplex PCR; TCRdb stores just in-frame clones and leaves some out. The data show a few hundred thousand clones, approximately 86% seen once. The specimen sequenced was peripheral blood. The receptors were gathered from a human donor in a cohort sampled during active COVID-19.

CDR3 in DNA: TGTGCCAGCAGCTCCAAAACGGCACAGGGTAACACTGAAGCTTTCTTT. Translated, it gives CASSSKTAQGNTEAFF. The V gene is TRBV7-8, the J gene TRBJ1-1; D is possibly TRBD1 (6 bases). Trimming left V 4 bases short and J 2 bases short, with 17 bases between. CDR1 and CDR2 from the germline V gene are SGHVS and FQNEAQ. The CDR3 consists of 16 residues.

This chain links TRBV5-6 with TRBJ2-5; 11 bases agree with TRBD1. V lost 4 bases to trimming and J lost 3 bases; unmatched junction nucleotides: 2. This CDR3 is built from 14 residues. Germline values: CDR1 SGHDT, CDR2 YYEEEE. The CDR3 spells CASSGTGGKETQYF. In DNA form, the CDR3 reads TGTGCCAGCAGCGGGACAGGGGGAAAAGAGACCCAGTACTTC.

This chain joins TRBV4-3 and TRBJ2-7; 7 bases fit TRBD1. The length of the CDR3 is 18 residues. Unmatched junction bases numbered 11, after V lost 0 bases and J lost 0 bases. Looked up from germline, CDR1 is LGHNA and CDR2 is YSLEER. DNA for the CDR3: TGCGCCAGCAGCCAAGACTATGGGACAGAAACGAGCTCCTACGAGCAGTACTTC. Its translation is CASSQDYGTETSSYEQYF.

The V call is TRBV28, the J call TRBJ2-7; a possible D gene is TRBD1 (7 bases). V was clipped by 7 bases and J by 0 bases, with 13 bases between them. CDR1 MDHEN and CDR2 SYDVKM come from the germline V gene. The CDR3 has 14 residues. The CDR3 bases are TGTGCCAGCACCCCAGGGGGGAGCTCCTACGAGCAGTACTTC. As protein: CASTPGGSSYEQYF.

V is TRBV18 and J is TRBJ2-3; D gene ambiguous. Germline CDR1 is KGHSH and CDR2 is LQKENI. V was pared by 1 base and J by 5 bases, with 7 bases between. The CDR3 is 13 amino acids. The CDR3 coding sequence is TGTGCCAGCTCACCACTTAGTCTAGATACGCAGTATTTT. Translation gives CASSPLSLDTQYF.

The chain is built from TRBV7-2 and TRBJ1-1, with 11 bases aligning to TRBD1. Per the germline V gene, CDR1 is SGHTA and CDR2 is FQGNSA. The V and J ends lost 0 bases and 4 bases, in that order; junction bases with no gene match: 1. The CDR3 contains 15 residues. CDR3 sequence: CASSLAGTGGTEAFF. In DNA, the CDR3 is TGTGCCAGCAGCTTAGCGGGGACAGGGGGCACTGAAGCTTTCTTT. Supplemented by reference TRBV7-2 and TRBJ1-1, the full variable domain reads GAGVSQSPSNKVTEKGKDVELRCDPISGHTALYWYRQSLGQGLEFLIYFQGNSAPDKSGLPSDRFSAERTGGSVSTLTIQRTQQEDSAVYLCASSLAGTGGTEAFFGQGTRLTVV.

The chain has TRBV7-3 and TRBJ2-6; D perhaps matches TRBD2 (5 bases). V was trimmed by 8 bases and J by 2 bases, leaving 10 bases between them. Germline loops: CDR1 SGHTA, CDR2 FQGTGA. The CDR3 covers 14 residues. The CDR3 sequence: CASSPGTGANVLTF. DNA of the CDR3: TGTGCCAGCTCACCCGGGACTGGGGCCAACGTCCTGACTTTC.

The chain links TRBV3-1 (or the pseudogene TRBV3-2) to TRBJ2-7, with D perhaps matching TRBD1 (5 bases). V dropped 3 bases and J dropped 1 base, with 10 bases sitting between them. CDR3 length equals 14 residues. The germline gives CDR1 LGHDT, CDR2 YNNKEL (reference sequence). DNA of the CDR3: TGTGCCAGCAGCCATGTCTCAGGGTCCTACGAGCAGTACTTC. The encoded protein is CASSHVSGSYEQYF.

This clone was seen a single time. J is TRBJ2-4 and V is TRBV9; 7 bases agree with TRBD2. J lost 6 bases, V lost 3 bases, and 9 bases had no gene match. CDR1 is SGDLS, CDR2 YYNGEE, per germline. CDR3 length: 15 residues. CDR3 amino acids: CASSGLGERGNIQYF. CDR3 DNA: TGTGCCAGCAGCGGCCTTGGAGAGCGGGGAAACATTCAGTACTTC.

This rearrangement joins TRBV12-3 or TRBV12-4 to TRBJ2-7, with D possibly being TRBD2 (6 bases). V gave up 5 bases and J gave up 5 bases, with 13 bases separating them. The CDR3 runs 13 residues. The CDR3 spells CASSTGLKNEQYF. CDR3 nucleotides: TGTGCCAGCAGTACGGGACTGAAAAACGAGCAGTACTTC.

The gene calls are TRBV6-6 and TRBJ2-7, with D uncertain. Germline CDR1 is MNHNY and CDR2 is SVGAGI (reference sequence). The V and J ends lost 5 bases and 3 bases respectively, with 11 bases between them. The CDR3 runs to 13 residues. The CDR3 reads CASSSDFYYEQYF. The DNA for the CDR3 is TGTGCCAGCAGTAGCGACTTTTACTACGAGCAGTACTTC.

The chain couples TRBV10-3 to TRBJ1-1, with a possible D match to TRBD1 (5 bases). The CDR3 contains 16 residues. In germline, CDR1 is ENHRY, CDR2 SYGVKD. V was trimmed by 6 bases and J by 5 bases, leaving 22 bases between them. The CDR3 loop is CAIRKNRTKKGTEAFF. The CDR3 DNA is TGTGCCATCAGGAAAAACAGAACAAAAAAGGGGACTGAAGCTTTCTTT.

The chain carries TRBV7-9 and TRBJ2-1; 11 positions agree with TRBD2. CDR3 length equals 16 residues. Trimming removed 1 base from V and 3 bases from J; junction bases left unmatched: 2. CDR1 is SEHNR, CDR2 FQNEAQ, per germline (reference sequence). CDR3 sequence reads: CASSLDLAGGYNEQFF. DNA for the CDR3: TGTGCCAGCAGCTTAGACCTAGCGGGAGGCTACAATGAGCAGTTCTTC.

The rearrangement links TRBV30 to TRBJ1-5; possibly TRBD1 for D (6 bases). The CDR3 totals 14 residues. The V and J ends lost 3 bases and 2 bases respectively, with 11 bases between them. The V gene's germline CDR1 is GTSNPN and CDR2 SVGIG (reference sequence). The CDR3 spells CAWRAGGGNQPQHF. For the CDR3, the DNA is TGTGCCTGGAGGGCTGGGGGCGGCAATCAGCCCCAGCATTTT.

This clone was seen more than once but under ten times. V gene TRBV5-6 combines with J gene TRBJ1-1; no firm D call. The germline gives CDR1 SGHDT, CDR2 YYEEEE. With 5 bases removed from V and 1 base from J, the gap between germline ends came to 6 bases. The CDR3 length is 12 residues. CDR3 amino acids: CASSYRNTEAFF. As DNA, the CDR3 is TGTGCCAGCAGTTACAGGAACACTGAAGCTTTCTTT.

The V and J genes are TRBV6-6 and TRBJ1-1, with 9 bases that match TRBD1. The CDR3 sequence is 14 residues long. The germline V gene has CDR1 MNHNY and CDR2 SVGAGI (reference sequence). J lost 2 bases, V lost 6 bases, and 4 bases had no gene match. CDR3 nucleotide sequence: TGTGCCAGCAGCTCACAGGGGGCTAACACTGAAGCTTTCTTT. As protein: CASSSQGANTEAFF.

The chain employs TRBV27 and TRBJ1-1, with D perhaps matching TRBD1 (5 bases). The V end lost 7 bases, the J end lost 3 bases, and 15 bases lay between the germline ends. Per the germline V gene, CDR1 is MNHEY and CDR2 is SMNVEV (reference sequence). This CDR3 comprises 14 residues. This CDR3 is CASTPSGFYTEAFF. Here the CDR3 DNA reads TGTGCCAGCACCCCCTCAGGGTTTTACACTGAAGCTTTCTTT.

This clone was counted once. V and J are TRBV30 and TRBJ2-5, with D perhaps TRBD1 (6 bases). CDR1 and CDR2 (germline): GTSNPN, SVGIG (reference sequence). Deletions cut 4 bases from V and 3 bases from J, with 9 bases between. The CDR3 is 12 amino acids. CDR3 loop: CAWNRVEETQYF. Here the CDR3 DNA reads TGTGCCTGGAACAGGGTAGAAGAGACCCAGTACTTC.